A single sample gave rise to the 18 T cell receptor beta chains below, sequenced in a study of blood T cells in healthy people across ages. A second about 7 to 12 cycle PCR used barcoded and J-beta primers. TCRdb re-called the 5' RACE reads with MiXCR, one entry per CDR3 protein. The sample lists about 540,000 distinct CDR3 sequences, around 24% occurring once. These same data were also listed under a study on T cells of mothers and their children.

The sequencing sample was made of blood. The receptors here all came from a boy aged 5-17 years in good health.

The rearrangement uses TRBV7-7 and TRBJ2-3; possible D gene TRBD2, 5 bases. CDR1 and CDR2 (germline): SSHAT, FNYEAQ (reference sequence). The CDR3 totals 13 residues. The CDR3 region is CPSSDRITDTQYF. For the CDR3, the DNA is TGTCCTAGCAGCGACCGAATAACAGATACGCAGTATTTT.

This clonotype occurred a few times. The V and J genes are TRBV6-2 or TRBV6-3 and TRBJ1-1, with 7 bases that match TRBD1. Trimming at V came to 5 bases and at J to 0 bases, leaving 6 bases not matched to a gene. Germline V gene lookup returns CDR1 MNHEY and CDR2 SVGEGT. There are 15 residues in the CDR3. Here the CDR3 DNA reads TGTGCCAGCAGTCACGGGGGACAGTTGAACACTGAAGCTTTCTTT. This gives the protein CASSHGGQLNTEAFF.

The chain joins TRBV28 to TRBJ2-3, with TRBD2 matching over 9 bases. The CDR3 is 18 amino acids. Trimming took 2 bases from V and 2 from J; bases not matched to a gene: 11. Per the germline V gene, CDR1 is MDHEN and CDR2 is SYDVKM. Here the CDR3 reads CASSLPSGGYRFTDTQYF. DNA for the CDR3: TGTGCCAGCAGTTTACCCAGCGGGGGGTATCGGTTCACAGATACGCAGTATTTT. The complete variable domain, with remaining parts taken from reference TRBV28 and TRBJ2-3, reads DVKVTQSSRYLVKRTGEKVFLECVQDMDHENMFWYRQDPGLGLRLIYFSYDVKMKEKGDIPEGYSVSREKKERFSLILESASTNQTSMYLCASSLPSGGYRFTDTQYFGPGTRLTVL.

This chain connects TRBV21-1 to TRBJ1-6; the D segment call TRBD1 is taken from the table without a DNA check. TRBV21-1 is a known pseudogene. The CDR3 has 19 amino acids. Written as DNA, the CDR3 is TGTGCCAGCAGCAAAGCGCTTGGCAAAGGGACAGGGAGGAATTCACCCCTCCACTTT. Its translation: CASSKALGKGTGRNSPLHF.

This clonotype has only a few counts. The V and J genes are TRBV29-1 and TRBJ1-2, with 9 bases identical to TRBD1. Germline V CDR1 and CDR2: SQVTM, ANQGSEA. Trimming removed 6 bases from V and 2 bases from J; junction bases left unmatched: 10. The CDR3 runs 15 residues. The CDR3 DNA sequence: TGCAGCGTCCGGGACCGGGACAGGGTAAACTATGGCTACACCTTC. Translated: CSVRDRDRVNYGYTF.

This clonotype was counted between two and nine times. This chain connects TRBV20-1 to TRBJ2-5; no clear D gene. The J call may be mistaken, given a closer DNA end match to TRBJ2-1. This CDR3 comprises 13 residues. CDR1 is DFQATT and CDR2 is SNEGSKA in the germline V gene (reference sequence). The DNA for the CDR3 is TGCAGTGCCTACCAGGAGACACGCAATGAGCAGTTCTTC. It encodes CSAYQETRNEQFF.

The J gene is TRBJ1-4, the V gene TRBV7-9, with D possibly matching TRBD1 (5 bases). The CDR3 length is 15 residues. Looked up from germline, CDR1 is SEHNR and CDR2 is FQNEAQ (reference sequence). Trimming took off 5 bases at V and 5 bases at J, with 15 bases between the two ends. The DNA of the CDR3 is TGTGCCAGCAGCGGAATTGGGGACGGAAATGAAAAACTGTTTTTT. Translation gives CASSGIGDGNEKLFF.

V usage is TRBV5-1 and J usage is TRBJ1-4; D is unclear. There are 15 residues in the CDR3. The germline V gene encodes CDR1 SGHRS and CDR2 YFSETQ. Deletions cut 0 bases from V and 10 bases from J, with 16 bases between. CDR3 sequence (DNA): TGCGCCAGCAGCTTGGTCGGATCGTGGGCCCGAAAACTGTTTTTT. Its translation: CASSLVGSWARKLFF.

The chain carries TRBV10-3 and TRBJ2-5; tentatively, D is TRBD1 (8 bases). Trimming took 6 bases from V and 5 from J, leaving 13 bases between them. The CDR3 length is 13 residues. Germline-derived CDR1 and CDR2 are ENHRY and SYGVKD. The CDR3: CAIRDREGETQYF. CDR3 DNA sequence: TGTGCCATCAGGGACAGGGAGGGGGAGACCCAGTACTTC.

The V gene is TRBV28, the J gene TRBJ2-1; tentatively, D is TRBD1 (5 bases). This CDR3 is built from 19 residues. Germline V gives CDR1 MDHEN, CDR2 SYDVKM. Trimming took off 3 bases at V and 3 bases at J, with 24 bases between the two ends. The CDR3, as DNA: TGTGCCAGCAGTTTCTCAGAGTATTTCGGTTCTAGGGGCTACAATGAGCAGTTCTTC. Translation gives CASSFSEYFGSRGYNEQFF.

V and J are TRBV24-1 and TRBJ1-5, with D tentatively TRBD1 (5 bases). Trimming removed 4 bases from V and 3 bases from J, with 12 bases in between. The CDR3 is made up of 15 amino acids. The germline gives CDR1 KGHDR, CDR2 SFDVKD. The CDR3 bases are TGTGCCACCAGTGACTCGGGACCGTTCAATCAGCCCCAGCATTTT. Its translation: CATSDSGPFNQPQHF.

This clonotype has more than one count but fewer than ten. The chain is built from TRBV7-2 and TRBJ2-2, with TRBD1 matching over 9 bases. V was clipped by 0 bases and J by 6 bases; unmatched bases: 11. This CDR3 spans 18 amino acids. Germline V gene lookup returns CDR1 SGHTA and CDR2 FQGNSA. CDR3 sequence: CASSLATLNRGQAGELFF. CDR3 nucleotides: TGTGCCAGCAGCTTAGCGACCCTTAACAGGGGGCAAGCCGGGGAGCTGTTTTTT.

This clonotype appeared a few times. The V and J genes are TRBV7-2 and TRBJ1-6; D is perhaps TRBD1 (6 bases). V lost 5 bases, J lost 8 bases, and 16 bases lay in between. Germline V lookup: CDR1 SGHTA, CDR2 FQGNSA. The CDR3 spans 15 residues. In DNA, the CDR3 is TGTGCCAGCAGCACTCGGGGGCGAACTTATTCACCCCTCCACTTT. It specifies CASSTRGRTYSPLHF. The whole variable domain, filled in from reference TRBV7-2 and TRBJ1-6, reads GAGVSQSPSNKVTEKGKDVELRCDPISGHTALYWYRQSLGQGLEFLIYFQGNSAPDKSGLPSDRFSAERTGGSVSTLTIQRTQQEDSAVYLCASSTRGRTYSPLHFGNGTRLTVT.

This clonotype was counted between two and nine times. The chain recombines TRBV9 with TRBJ2-5, with D hard to call. The end of the DNA is better explained by TRBJ2-1, so the J call may be wrong. Germline lookup yields CDR1 SGDLS and CDR2 YYNGEE. The CDR3 contains 13 residues. The CDR3 here is CASSVVNSQEQFF. CDR3 nucleotides: TGTGCCAGCAGCGTAGTAAACTCCCAAGAGCAGTTCTTC.

This clonotype has a handful of counts. The rearrangement joins TRBV29-1 to TRBJ2-3, with D perhaps TRBD1 (6 bases). The CDR3 consists of 13 residues. Trimming shortened V by 3 bases and J by 1 base, and 8 bases separated the two germline ends. CDR1 is SQVTM and CDR2 is ANQGSEA in the germline V gene. CDR3 residues: CSVERQGTDTQYF. The CDR3 nucleotides are TGCAGCGTTGAGAGACAGGGCACAGATACGCAGTATTTT.

The chain has TRBV28 and TRBJ2-7, with D possibly TRBD2 on 5 matching bases. CDR1 is MDHEN, CDR2 SYDVKM, per germline. This CDR3 region has 15 residues. V gave up 5 bases and J gave up 1 base, with 15 bases separating them. In nucleotides, the CDR3 is TGTGCCAGCAGTCCCGGTGGAGGAGTTTCCTACGAGCAGTACTTC. As protein: CASSPGGGVSYEQYF.

This chain uses TRBV7-2 with TRBJ2-4; D is unresolved. The CDR3 length is 15 residues. The germline gives CDR1 SGHTA, CDR2 FQGNSA. V lost 3 bases and J lost 0, with 9 bases in between. Written as DNA, the CDR3 is TGTGCCAGCAGCTTCGACGCCAGAGCCAAAAACATTCAGTACTTC. It encodes CASSFDARAKNIQYF.

This clonotype was detected many times. The CDR3 loop reads CATTPAPRGKETQYF. The CDR3 region has the DNA TGCGCCACCACCCCGGCCCCTCGGGGTAAGGAGACCCAGTACTTC. The J gene is TRBJ2-5, the V gene TRBV5-1; the D gene is possibly TRBD2 (5 bases). Germline loops: CDR1 SGHRS, CDR2 YFSETQ. The V and J ends lost 9 bases and 5 bases respectively, with 23 bases between them. This CDR3 comprises 15 residues.